This entry concerns a single T cell receptor (beta chain). The antigen is undetermined. This CDR3 region has 15 residues. The V end lost 3 bases, the J end lost 6 bases, and 18 bases lay between the germline ends. Germline CDR1 MGHDK, CDR2 SYGVNS. Method: immunoSEQ multiplex PCR; TCRdb's copy keeps in-frame clones and lacks some. The sample contains 150,000 to 200,000 clones, around nine tenths of which appear only once. The data were taken from a study of T cell responses to AZD1222 COVID-19 vaccine. Points from the study as a whole: Most donors were white British and more were female, and clonal diversity was possibly underestimated.

The V and J genes are TRBV25-1 and TRBJ2-7; D perhaps matches TRBD1 (5 bases). Material: peripheral blood, obtained on day 0 of AZD1222 vaccination. The receptor was derived from an adult in good health. CDR3 nucleotides: TGTGCCAGCAGTGAGTCGGCGAATCCTAGGGGCGAGCAGTACTTC. Translated, it gives CASSESANPRGEQYF.